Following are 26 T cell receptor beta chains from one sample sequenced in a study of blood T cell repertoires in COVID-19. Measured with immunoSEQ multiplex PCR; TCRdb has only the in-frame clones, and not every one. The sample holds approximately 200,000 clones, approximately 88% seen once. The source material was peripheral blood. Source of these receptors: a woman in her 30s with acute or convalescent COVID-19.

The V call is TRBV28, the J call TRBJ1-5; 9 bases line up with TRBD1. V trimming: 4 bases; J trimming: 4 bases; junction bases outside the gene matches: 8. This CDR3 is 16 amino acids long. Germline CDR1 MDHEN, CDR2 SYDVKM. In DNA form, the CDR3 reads TGTGCCAGCAGTTCCATCGGACAGGGGCCGAATCAGCCCCAGCATTTT. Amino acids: CASSSIGQGPNQPQHF.

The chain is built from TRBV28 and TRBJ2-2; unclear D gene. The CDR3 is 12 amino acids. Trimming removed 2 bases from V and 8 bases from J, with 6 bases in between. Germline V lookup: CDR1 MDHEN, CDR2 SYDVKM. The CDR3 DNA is TGTGCCAGCAGTTTACGTCCGGGGGAGCTGTTTTTT. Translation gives CASSLRPGELFF.

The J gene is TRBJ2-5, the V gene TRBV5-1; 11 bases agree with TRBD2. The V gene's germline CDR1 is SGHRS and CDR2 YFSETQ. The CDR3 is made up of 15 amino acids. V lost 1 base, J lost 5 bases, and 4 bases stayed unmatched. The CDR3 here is CASSLTSGSVETQYF. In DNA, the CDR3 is TGCGCCAGCAGCTTGACTAGCGGGAGCGTGGAGACCCAGTACTTC.

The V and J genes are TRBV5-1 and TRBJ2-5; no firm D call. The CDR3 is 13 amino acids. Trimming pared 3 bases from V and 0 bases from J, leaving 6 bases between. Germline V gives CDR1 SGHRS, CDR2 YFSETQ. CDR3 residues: CASSSAYQETQYF. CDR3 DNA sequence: TGCGCCAGCAGCTCAGCGTACCAAGAGACCCAGTACTTC.

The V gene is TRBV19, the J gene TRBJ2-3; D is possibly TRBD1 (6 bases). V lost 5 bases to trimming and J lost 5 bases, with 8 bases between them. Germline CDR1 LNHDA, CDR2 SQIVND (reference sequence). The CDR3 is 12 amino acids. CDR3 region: CASSLRGDTQYF. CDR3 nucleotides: TGTGCCAGTAGTCTCAGGGGAGATACGCAGTATTTT. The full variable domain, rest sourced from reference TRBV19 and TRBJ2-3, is DGGITQSPKYLFRKEGQNVTLSCEQNLNHDAMYWYRQDPGQGLRLIYYSQIVNDFQKGDIAEGYSVSREKKESFPLTVTSAQKNPTAFYLCASSLRGDTQYFGPGTRLTVL.

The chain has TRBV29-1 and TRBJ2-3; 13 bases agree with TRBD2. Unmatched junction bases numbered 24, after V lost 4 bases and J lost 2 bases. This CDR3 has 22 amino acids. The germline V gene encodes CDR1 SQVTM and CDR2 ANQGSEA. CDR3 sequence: CSVGSTSGRVRKKGLYTDTQYF. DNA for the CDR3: TGCAGCGTTGGAAGTACTAGCGGGAGGGTCCGAAAAAAAGGCTTATACACAGATACGCAGTATTTT.

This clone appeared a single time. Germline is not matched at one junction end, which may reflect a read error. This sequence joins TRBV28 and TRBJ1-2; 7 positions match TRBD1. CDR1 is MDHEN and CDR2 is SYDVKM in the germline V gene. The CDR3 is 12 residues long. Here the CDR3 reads CASSLEGRTGVF. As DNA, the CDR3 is TGTGCCAGCAGTTTAGAGGGCCGGACAGGAGTCTTC.

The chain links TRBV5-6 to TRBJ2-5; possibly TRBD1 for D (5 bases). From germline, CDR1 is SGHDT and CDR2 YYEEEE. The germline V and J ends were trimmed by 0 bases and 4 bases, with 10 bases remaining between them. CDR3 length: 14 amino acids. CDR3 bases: TGTGCCAGCAGCTTGGTTGGAGACAGAGAGACCCAGTACTTC. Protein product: CASSLVGDRETQYF.

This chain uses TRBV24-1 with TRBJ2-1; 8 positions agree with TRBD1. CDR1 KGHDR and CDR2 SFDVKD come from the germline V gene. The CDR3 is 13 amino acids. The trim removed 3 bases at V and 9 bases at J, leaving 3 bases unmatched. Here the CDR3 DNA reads TGTGCCACCAGTGATACAACAGGGGGTGAGCAGTTCTTC. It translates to CATSDTTGGEQFF.

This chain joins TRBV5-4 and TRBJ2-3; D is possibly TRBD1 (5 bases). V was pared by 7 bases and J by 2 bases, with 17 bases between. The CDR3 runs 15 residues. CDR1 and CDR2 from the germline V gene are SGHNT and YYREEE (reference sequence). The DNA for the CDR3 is TGTGCCAGCGTGCCACGGCAGGGCCTCACAGATACGCAGTATTTT. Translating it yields CASVPRQGLTDTQYF.

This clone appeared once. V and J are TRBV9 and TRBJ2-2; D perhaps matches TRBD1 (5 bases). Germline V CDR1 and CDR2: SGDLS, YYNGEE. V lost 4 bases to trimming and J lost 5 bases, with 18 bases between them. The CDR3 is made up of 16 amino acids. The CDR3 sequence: CASSPGPRIITGELFF. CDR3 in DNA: TGTGCCAGCAGCCCAGGGCCCCGAATAATTACCGGGGAGCTGTTTTTT.

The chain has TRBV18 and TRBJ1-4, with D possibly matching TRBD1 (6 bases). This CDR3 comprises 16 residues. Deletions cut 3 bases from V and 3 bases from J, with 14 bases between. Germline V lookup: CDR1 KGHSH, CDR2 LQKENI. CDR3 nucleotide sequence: TGTGCCAGCTCACCCCGACAGGAAGTAGCTAATGAAAAACTGTTTTTT. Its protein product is CASSPRQEVANEKLFF. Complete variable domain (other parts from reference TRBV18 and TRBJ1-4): NAGVMQNPRHLVRRRGQEARLRCSPMKGHSHVYWYRQLPEEGLKFMVYLQKENIIDESGMPKERFSAEFPKEGPSILRIQQVVRGDSAAYFCASSPRQEVANEKLFFGSGTQLSVL.

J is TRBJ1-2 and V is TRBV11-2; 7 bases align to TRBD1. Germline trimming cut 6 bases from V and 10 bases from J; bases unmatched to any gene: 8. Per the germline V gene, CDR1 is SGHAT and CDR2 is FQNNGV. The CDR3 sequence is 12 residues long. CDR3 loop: CASSFGQDLYTF. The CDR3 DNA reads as TGTGCCAGCAGTTTCGGACAGGACCTCTACACCTTC.

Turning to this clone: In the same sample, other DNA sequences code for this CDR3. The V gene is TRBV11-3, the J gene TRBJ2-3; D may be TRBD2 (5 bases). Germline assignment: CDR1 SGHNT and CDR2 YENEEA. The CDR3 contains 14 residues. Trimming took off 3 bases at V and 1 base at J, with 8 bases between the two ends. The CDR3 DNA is TGTGCCAGCAGCTTCCTGGGAGGCACAGATACGCAGTATTTT. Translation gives CASSFLGGTDTQYF.

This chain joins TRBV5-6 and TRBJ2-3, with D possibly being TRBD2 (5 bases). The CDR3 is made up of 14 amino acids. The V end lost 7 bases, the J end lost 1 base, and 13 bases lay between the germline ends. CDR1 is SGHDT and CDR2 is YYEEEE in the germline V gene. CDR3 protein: CASPEGGCTDTQYF. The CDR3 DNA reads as TGTGCCAGCCCCGAGGGCGGGTGCACAGATACGCAGTATTTT. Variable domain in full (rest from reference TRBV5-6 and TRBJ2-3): DAGVTQSPTHLIKTRGQQVTLRCSPKSGHDTVSWYQQALGQGPQFIFQYYEEEERQRGNFPDRFSGHQFPNYSSELNVNALLLGDSALYLCASPEGGCTDTQYFGPGTRLTVL.

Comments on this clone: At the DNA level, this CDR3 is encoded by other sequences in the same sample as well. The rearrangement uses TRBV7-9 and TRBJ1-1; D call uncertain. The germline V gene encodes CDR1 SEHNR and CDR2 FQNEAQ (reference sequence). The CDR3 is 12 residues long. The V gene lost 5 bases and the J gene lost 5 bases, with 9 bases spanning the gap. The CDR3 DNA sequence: TGTGCCAGCAGCCTAAGAGGGACTGAAGCTTTCTTT. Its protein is CASSLRGTEAFF. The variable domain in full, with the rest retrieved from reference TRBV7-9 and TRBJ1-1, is DTGVSQNPRHKITKRGQNVTFRCDPISEHNRLYWYRQTLGQGPEFLTYFQNEAQLEKSRLLSDRFSAERPKGSFSTLEIQRTEQGDSAMYLCASSLRGTEAFFGQGTRLTVV.

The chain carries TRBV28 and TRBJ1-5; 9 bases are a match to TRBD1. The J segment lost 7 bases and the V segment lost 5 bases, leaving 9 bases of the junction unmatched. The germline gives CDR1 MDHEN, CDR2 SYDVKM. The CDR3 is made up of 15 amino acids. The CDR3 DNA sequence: TGTGCCAGCAGTCCCCCCCCGGGACAGGGACAGCCCCAGCATTTT. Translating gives CASSPPPGQGQPQHF.

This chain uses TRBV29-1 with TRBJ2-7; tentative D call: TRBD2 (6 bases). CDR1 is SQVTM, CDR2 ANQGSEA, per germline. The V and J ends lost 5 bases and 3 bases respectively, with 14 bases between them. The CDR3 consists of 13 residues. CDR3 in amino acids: CSVTGTSLYEQYF. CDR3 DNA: TGCAGCGTTACCGGGACTTCCCTCTACGAGCAGTACTTC.

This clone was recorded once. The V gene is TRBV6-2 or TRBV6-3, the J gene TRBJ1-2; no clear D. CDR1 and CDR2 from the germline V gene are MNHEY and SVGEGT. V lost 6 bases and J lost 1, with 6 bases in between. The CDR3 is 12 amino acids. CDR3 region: CASSFSNYGYTF. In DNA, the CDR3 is TGTGCCAGCAGCTTCAGTAACTATGGCTACACCTTC.

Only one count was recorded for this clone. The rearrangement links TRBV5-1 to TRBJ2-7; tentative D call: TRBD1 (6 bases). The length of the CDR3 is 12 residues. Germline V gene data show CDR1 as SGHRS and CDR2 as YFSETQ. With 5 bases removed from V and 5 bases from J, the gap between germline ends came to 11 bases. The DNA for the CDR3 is TGCGCCAGCAGGTGGGGGCCGAACGAGCAGTACTTC. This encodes CASRWGPNEQYF.

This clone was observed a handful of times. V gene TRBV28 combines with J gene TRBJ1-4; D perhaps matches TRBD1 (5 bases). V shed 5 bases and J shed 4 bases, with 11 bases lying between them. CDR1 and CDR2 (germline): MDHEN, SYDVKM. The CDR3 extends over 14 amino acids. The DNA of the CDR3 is TGTGCCAGCAGTATCAGGGCCCTTAATGAAAAACTGTTTTTT. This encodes CASSIRALNEKLFF.

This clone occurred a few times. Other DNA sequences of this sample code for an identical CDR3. The CDR3 sequence: CAISVNYEQYF. CDR3 nucleotides: TGTGCCATCAGTGTAAACTACGAGCAGTACTTC. The chain recombines TRBV10-3 with TRBJ2-7; D is unresolved. Germline CDR1 is ENHRY and CDR2 is SYGVKD. The germline V and J ends were trimmed by 4 bases and 3 bases, with 4 bases remaining between them. The CDR3 covers 11 residues.

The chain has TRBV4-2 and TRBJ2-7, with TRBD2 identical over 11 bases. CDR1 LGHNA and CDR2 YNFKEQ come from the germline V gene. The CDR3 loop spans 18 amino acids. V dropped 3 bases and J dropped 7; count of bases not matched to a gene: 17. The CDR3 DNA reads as TGTGCCAGCAGCCACCAAGGTATAGCGGGAGGGCCATCTGGGGAGCAGTACTTC. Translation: CASSHQGIAGGPSGEQYF.

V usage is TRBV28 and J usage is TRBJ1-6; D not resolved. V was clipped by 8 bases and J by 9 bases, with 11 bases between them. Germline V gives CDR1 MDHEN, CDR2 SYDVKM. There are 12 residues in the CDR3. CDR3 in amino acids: CASDQRLSPLHF. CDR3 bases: TGTGCCAGCGATCAGAGGCTTTCACCCCTCCACTTT.

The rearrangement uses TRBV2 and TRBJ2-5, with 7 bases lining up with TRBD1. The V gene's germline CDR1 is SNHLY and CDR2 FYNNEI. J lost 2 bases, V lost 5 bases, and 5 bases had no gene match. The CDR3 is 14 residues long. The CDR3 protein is CASSHDRAQETQYF. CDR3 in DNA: TGTGCCAGCAGTCACGACAGGGCGCAAGAGACCCAGTACTTC.

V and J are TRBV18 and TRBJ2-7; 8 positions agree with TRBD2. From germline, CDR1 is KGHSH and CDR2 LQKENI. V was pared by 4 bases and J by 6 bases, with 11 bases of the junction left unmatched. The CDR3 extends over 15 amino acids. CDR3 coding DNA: TGTGCCAGCTCACTCACCCCAGCGGGAGCAACCGAGCAGTACTTC. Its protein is CASSLTPAGATEQYF.